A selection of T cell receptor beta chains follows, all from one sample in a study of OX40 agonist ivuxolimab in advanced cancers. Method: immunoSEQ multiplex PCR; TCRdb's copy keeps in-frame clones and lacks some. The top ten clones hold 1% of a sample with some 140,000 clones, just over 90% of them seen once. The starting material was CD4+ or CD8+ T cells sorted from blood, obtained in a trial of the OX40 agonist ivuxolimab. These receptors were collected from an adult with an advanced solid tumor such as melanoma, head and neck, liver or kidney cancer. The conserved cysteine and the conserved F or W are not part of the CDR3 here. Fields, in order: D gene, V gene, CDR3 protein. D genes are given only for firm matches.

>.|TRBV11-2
ASRRAGLANYGYT
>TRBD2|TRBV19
ASSMELNAGGRSYEQY
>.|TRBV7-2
ASNRWEGDYNEQF
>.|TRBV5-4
ASSLTPGRMTNYGYT
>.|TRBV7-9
ASTQGTALSYNEQF
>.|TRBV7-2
ASSLYREDGYT
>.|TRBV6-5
ASTPGPIYGYT
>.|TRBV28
ASRAPGAGDEKLF
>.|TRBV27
ASSLADGTDTQY
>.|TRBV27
ASSLNRGPYEQY
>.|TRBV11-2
ASSPTIQETQY
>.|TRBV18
ASSPRGLENTEAF
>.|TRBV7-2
ASSVHEAGELF
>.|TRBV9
ASSLRRDLFLADTQY
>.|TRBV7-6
ASSLGTEAF
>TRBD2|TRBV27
ASSLVLAGDYNEQF
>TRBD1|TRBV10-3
AITSKGQGDYGYT
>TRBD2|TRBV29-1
SVRASGVGEQY
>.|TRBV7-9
ASTPLPYNEQF
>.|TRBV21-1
ASSKVWTQQY
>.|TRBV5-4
ASSLDGNYGYT
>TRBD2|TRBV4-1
ASSRFYLAGARDTQY
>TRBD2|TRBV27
ASSPPGLAASGETQY
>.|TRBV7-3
ASSLNGLPSTDTQY
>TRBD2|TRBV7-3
ASSPSGPPNTGELF
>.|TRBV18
ASSPRQGQNNSPLH
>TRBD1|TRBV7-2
ASSWTGQNTEAF
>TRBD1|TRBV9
ASSEDRSSYNEQF
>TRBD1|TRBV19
ASGYLRDRGEKLF
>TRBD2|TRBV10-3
AISDPSGGSYEQY
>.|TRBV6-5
ASSPPLAGTGELF
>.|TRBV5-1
ASSPMTGQETQY